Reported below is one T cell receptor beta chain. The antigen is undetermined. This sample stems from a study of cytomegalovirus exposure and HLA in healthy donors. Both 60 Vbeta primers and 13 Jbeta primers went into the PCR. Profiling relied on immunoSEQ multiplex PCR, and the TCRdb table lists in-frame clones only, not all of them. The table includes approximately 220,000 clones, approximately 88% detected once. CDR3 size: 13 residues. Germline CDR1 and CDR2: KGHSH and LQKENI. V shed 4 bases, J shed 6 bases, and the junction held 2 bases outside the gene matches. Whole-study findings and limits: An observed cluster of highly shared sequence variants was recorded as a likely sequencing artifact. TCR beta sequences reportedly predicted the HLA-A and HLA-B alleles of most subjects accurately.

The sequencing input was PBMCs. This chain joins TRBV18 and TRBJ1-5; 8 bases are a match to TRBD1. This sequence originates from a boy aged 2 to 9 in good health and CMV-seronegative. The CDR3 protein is CASSRTGSQPQHF. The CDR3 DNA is TGTGCCAGCTCACGGACAGGGAGTCAGCCCCAGCATTTT.